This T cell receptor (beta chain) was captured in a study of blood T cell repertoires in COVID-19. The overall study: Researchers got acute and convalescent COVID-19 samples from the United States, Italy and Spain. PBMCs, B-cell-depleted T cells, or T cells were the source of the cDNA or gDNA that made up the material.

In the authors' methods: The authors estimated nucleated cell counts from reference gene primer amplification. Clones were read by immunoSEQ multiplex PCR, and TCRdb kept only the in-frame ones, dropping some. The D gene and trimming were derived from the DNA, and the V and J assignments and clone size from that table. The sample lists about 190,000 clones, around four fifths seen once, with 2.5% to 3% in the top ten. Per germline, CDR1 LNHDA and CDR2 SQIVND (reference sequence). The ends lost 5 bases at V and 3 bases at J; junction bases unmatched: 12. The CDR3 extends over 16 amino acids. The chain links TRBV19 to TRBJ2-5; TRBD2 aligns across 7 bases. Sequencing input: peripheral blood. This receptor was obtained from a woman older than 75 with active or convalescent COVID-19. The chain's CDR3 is CASSWRGGLVEETQYF. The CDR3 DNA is TGTGCCAGTAGTTGGCGCGGGGGTCTTGTTGAAGAGACCCAGTACTTC.